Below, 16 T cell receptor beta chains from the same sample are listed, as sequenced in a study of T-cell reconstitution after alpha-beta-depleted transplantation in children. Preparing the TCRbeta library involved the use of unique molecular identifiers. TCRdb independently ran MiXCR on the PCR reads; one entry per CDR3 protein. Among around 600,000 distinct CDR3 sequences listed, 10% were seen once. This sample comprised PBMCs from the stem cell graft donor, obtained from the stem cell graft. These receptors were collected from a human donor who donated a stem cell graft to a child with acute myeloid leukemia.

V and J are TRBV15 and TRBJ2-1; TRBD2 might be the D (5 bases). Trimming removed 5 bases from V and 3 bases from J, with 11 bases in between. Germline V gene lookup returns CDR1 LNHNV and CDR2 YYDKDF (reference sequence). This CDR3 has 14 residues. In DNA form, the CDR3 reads TGTGCCACCAGCTCAAGCGGAGTCTACAATGAGCAGTTCTTC. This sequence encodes CATSSSGVYNEQFF.

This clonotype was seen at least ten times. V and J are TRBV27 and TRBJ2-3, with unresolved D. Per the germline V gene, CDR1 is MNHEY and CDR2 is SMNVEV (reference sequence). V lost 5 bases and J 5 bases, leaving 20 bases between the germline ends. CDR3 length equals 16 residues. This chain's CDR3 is CASSTTLGLSRDTQYF. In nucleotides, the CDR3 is TGTGCCAGCAGTACAACCCTTGGCCTGAGTCGAGATACGCAGTATTTT.

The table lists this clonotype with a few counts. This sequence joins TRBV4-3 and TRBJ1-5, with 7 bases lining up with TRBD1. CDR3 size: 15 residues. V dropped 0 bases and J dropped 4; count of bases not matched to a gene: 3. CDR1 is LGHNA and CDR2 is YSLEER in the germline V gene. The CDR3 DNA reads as TGCGCCAGCAGCCAAGATCAGGGGGGGAATCAGCCCCAGCATTTT. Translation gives CASSQDQGGNQPQHF.

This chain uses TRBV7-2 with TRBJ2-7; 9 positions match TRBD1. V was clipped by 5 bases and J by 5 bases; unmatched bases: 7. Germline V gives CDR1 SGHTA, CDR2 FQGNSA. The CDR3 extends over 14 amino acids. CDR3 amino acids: CASSPQGAGDEQYF. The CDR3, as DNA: TGTGCCAGCAGCCCACAGGGGGCGGGGGACGAGCAGTACTTC.

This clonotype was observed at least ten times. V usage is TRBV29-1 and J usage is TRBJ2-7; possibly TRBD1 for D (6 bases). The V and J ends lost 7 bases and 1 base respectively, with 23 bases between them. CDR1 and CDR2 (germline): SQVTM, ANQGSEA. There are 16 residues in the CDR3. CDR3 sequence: CSAGSPRQVSSYEQYF. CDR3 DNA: TGCAGCGCTGGATCACCCCGACAGGTATCATCCTACGAGCAGTACTTC.

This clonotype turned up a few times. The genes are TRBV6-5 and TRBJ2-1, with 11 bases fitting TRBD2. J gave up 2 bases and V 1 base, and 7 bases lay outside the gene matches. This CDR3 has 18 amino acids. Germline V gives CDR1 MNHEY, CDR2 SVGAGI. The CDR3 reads CASSYYSGTSGAYNEQFF. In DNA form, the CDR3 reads TGTGCCAGCAGTTACTATTCCGGGACTAGCGGAGCCTACAATGAGCAGTTCTTC.

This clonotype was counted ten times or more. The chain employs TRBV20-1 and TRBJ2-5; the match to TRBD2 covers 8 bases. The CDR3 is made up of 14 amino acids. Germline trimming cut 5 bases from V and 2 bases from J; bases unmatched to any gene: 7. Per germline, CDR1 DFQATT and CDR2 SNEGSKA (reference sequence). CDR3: CSAGSAGVQETQYF. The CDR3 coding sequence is TGCAGTGCTGGATCAGCGGGAGTACAAGAGACCCAGTACTTC.

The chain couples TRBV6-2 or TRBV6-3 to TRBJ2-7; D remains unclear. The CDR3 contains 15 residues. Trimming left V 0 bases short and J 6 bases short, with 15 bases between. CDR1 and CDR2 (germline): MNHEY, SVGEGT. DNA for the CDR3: TGTGCCAGCAGTTACTCCGCGGTGGACCGTGGCGAGCAGTACTTC. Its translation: CASSYSAVDRGEQYF.

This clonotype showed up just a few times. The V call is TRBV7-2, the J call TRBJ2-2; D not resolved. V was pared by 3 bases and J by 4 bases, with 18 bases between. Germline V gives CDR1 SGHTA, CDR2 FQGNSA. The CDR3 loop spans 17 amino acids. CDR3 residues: CASSFSSAQSLTGELFF. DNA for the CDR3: TGTGCCAGCAGCTTTTCGTCCGCCCAAAGCCTCACCGGGGAGCTGTTTTTT.

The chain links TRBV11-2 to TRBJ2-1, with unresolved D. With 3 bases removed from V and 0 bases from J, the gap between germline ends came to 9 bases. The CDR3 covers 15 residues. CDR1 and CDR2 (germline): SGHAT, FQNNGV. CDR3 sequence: CASSLYAASYNEQFF. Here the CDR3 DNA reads TGTGCCAGCAGCTTGTATGCGGCCTCCTACAATGAGCAGTTCTTC.

This CDR3 is CASSLEGGNGEQYF. CDR3 coding DNA: TGCGCCAGCAGCTTGGAAGGCGGCAACGGCGAGCAGTACTTC. The chain is built from TRBV5-1 and TRBJ2-7; the D is unclear. Trimming cost V 0 bases and J 6 bases, with 13 bases left between them. This CDR3 contains 14 residues. The germline V gene encodes CDR1 SGHRS and CDR2 YFSETQ.

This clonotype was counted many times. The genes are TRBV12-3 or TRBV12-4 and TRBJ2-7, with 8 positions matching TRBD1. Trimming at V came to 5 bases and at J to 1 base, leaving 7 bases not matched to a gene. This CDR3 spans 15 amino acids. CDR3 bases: TGTGCCAGCAGTGGACAGGGACAAATTTCCTACGAGCAGTACTTC. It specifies CASSGQGQISYEQYF.

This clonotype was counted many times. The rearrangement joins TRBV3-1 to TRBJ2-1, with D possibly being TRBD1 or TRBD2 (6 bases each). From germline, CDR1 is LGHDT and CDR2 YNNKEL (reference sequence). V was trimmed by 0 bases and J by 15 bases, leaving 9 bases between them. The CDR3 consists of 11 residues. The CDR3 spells CASSQEGGLFF. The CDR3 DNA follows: TGTGCCAGCAGCCAAGAGGGGGGCCTGTTCTTC.

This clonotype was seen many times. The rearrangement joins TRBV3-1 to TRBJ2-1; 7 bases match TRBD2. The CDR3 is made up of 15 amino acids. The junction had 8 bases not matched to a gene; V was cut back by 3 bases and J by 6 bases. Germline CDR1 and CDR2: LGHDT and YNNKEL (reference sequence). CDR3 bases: TGTGCCAGCAGCCAGGGACTACAATACTCCAATGAGCAGTTCTTC. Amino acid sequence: CASSQGLQYSNEQFF.

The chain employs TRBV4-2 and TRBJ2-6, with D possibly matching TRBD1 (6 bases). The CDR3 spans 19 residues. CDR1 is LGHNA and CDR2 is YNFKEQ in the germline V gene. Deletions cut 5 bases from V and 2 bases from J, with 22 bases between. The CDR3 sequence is CASSGRGTSVFPGANVLTF. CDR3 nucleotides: TGTGCCAGCAGCGGCCGAGGGACATCCGTTTTCCCTGGGGCCAACGTCCTGACTTTC.

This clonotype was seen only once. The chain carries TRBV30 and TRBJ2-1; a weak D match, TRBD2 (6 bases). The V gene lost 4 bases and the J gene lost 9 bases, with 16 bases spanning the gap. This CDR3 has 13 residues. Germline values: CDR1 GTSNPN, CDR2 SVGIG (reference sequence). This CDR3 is CAWTEVSGGEQFF. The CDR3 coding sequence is TGTGCCTGGACGGAGGTTAGCGGCGGTGAGCAGTTCTTC. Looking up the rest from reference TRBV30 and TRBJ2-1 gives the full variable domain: SQTIHQWPATLVQPVGSPLSLECTVEGTSNPNLYWYRQAAGRGLQLLFYSVGIGQISSEVPQNLSASRPQDRQFILSSKKLLLSDSGFYLCAWTEVSGGEQFFGPGTRLTVL.